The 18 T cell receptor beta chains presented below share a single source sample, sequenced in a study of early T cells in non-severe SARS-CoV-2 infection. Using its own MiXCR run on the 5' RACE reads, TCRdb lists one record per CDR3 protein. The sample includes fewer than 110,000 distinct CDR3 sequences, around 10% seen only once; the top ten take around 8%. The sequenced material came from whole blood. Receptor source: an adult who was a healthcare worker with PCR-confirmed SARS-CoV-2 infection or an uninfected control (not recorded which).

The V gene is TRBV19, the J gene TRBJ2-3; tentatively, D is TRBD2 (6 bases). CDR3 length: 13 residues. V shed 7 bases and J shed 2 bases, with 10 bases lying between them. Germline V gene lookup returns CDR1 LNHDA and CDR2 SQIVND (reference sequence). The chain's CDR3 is CASKRVATDTQYF. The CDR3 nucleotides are TGTGCCAGTAAGCGGGTGGCCACAGATACGCAGTATTTT.

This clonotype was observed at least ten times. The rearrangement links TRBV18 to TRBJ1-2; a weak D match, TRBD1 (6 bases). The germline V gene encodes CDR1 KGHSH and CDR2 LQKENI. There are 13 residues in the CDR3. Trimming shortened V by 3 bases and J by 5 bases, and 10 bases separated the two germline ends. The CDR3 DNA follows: TGTGCCAGCTCACCCGTACAGGGATATGGCTACACCTTC. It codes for CASSPVQGYGYTF.

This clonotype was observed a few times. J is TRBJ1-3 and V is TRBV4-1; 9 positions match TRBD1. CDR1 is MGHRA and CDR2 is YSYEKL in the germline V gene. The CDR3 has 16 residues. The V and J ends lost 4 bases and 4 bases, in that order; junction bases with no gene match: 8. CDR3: CASSLQQGATGNTIYF. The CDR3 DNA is TGCGCCAGCAGCCTCCAACAGGGGGCAACGGGAAACACCATATATTTT.

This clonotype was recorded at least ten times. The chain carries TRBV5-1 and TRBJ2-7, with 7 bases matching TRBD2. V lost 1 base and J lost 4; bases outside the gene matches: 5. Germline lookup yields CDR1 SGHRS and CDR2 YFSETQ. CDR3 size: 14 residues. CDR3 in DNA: TGCGCCAGCAGCTTGAGCGGGACGGGATACGAGCAGTACTTC. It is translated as CASSLSGTGYEQYF.

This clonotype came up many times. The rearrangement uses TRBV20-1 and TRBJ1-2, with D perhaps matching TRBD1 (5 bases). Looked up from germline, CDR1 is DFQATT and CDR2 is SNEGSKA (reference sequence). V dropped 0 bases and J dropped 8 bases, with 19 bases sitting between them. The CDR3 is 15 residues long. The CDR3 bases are TGCAGTGCTAGAGATCTGGGCAGGGAGAGAAGAGGCTACACCTTC. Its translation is CSARDLGRERRGYTF.

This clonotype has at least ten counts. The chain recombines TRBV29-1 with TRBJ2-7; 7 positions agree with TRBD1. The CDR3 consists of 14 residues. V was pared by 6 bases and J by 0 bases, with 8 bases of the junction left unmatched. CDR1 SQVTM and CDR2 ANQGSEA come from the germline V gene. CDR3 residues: CSVDTGTDSYEQYF. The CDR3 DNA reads TGCAGCGTGGACACCGGGACAGACTCCTACGAGCAGTACTTC.

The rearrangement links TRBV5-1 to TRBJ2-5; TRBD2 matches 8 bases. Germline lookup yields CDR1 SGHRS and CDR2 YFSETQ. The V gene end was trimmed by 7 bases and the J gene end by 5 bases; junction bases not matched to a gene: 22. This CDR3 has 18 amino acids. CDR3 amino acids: CASWSAAGGDVLGETQYF. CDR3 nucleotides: TGCGCCAGCTGGTCGGCGGCGGGAGGAGACGTGCTTGGGGAGACCCAGTACTTC.

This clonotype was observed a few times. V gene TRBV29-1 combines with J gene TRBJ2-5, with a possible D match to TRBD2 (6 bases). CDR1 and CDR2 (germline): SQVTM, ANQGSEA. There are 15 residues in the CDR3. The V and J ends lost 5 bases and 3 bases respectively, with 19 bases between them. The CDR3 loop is CSVFDSGTGKETQYF. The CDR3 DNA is TGCAGCGTTTTTGACTCCGGGACTGGGAAAGAGACCCAGTACTTC.

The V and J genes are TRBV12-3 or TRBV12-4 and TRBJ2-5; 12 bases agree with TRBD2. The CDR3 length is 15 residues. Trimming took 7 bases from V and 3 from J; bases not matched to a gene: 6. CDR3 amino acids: CASTSGRDLEETQYF. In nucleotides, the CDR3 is TGTGCCAGCACTAGCGGGAGGGATTTGGAAGAGACCCAGTACTTC.

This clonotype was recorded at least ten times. CDR3 DNA: TGTGCCAGCAGTGGAATCTACGAGCAGTACTTC. Amino acids: CASSGIYEQYF. V and J are TRBV25-1 and TRBJ2-7, with D uncertain. V was clipped by 4 bases and J by 3 bases, with 4 bases between them. In germline, CDR1 is MGHDK, CDR2 SYGVNS. The CDR3 is made up of 11 amino acids.

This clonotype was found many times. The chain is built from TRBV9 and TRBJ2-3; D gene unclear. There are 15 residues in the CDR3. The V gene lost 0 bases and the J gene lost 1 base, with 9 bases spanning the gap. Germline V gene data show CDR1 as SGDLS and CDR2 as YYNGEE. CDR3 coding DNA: TGTGCCAGCAGCGTAGAGGGCTTCCGCACAGATACGCAGTATTTT. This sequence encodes CASSVEGFRTDTQYF.

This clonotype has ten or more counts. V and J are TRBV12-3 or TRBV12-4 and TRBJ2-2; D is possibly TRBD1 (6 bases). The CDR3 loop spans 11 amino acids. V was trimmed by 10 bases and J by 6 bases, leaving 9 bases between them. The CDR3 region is CAIRGPGELFF. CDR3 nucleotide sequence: TGTGCCATCAGGGGACCCGGGGAGCTGTTTTTT.

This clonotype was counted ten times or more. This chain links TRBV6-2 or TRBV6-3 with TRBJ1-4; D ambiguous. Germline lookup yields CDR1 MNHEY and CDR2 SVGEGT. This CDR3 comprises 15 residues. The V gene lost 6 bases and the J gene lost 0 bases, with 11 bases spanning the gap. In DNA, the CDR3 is TGTGCCAGCAGCTACCAAGGAGCAACTAATGAAAAACTGTTTTTT. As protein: CASSYQGATNEKLFF.

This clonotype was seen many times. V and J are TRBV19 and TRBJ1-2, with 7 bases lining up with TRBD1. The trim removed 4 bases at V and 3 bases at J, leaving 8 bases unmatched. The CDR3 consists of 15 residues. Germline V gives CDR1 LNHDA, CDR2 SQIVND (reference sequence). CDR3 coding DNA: TGTGCCAGTAGTACGGGACCGGGACAGCACTATGGCTACACCTTC. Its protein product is CASSTGPGQHYGYTF.

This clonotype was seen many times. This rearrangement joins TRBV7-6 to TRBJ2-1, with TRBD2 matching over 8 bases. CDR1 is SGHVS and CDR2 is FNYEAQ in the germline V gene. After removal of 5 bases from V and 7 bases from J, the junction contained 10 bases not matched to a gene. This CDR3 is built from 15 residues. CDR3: CASSPMAGGRNEQFF. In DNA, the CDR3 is TGTGCCAGCAGCCCTATGGCGGGAGGTAGGAATGAGCAGTTCTTC. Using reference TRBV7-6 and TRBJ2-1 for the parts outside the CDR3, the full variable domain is GAGVSQSPRYKVTKRGQDVALRCDPISGHVSLYWYRQALGQGPEFLTYFNYEAQQDKSGLPNDRFSAERPEGSISTLTIQRTEQRDSAMYRCASSPMAGGRNEQFFGPGTRLTVL.

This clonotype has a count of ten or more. The CDR3 spells CASSLVSRGETQYF. The CDR3 DNA reads TGTGCCAGCAGCTTGGTCTCGAGGGGAGAGACCCAGTACTTC. This chain connects TRBV5-6 to TRBJ2-5, with D perhaps assigned TRBD1 or TRBD2 (5 bases each). V lost 0 bases and J lost 4, with 10 bases in between. Germline assignment: CDR1 SGHDT and CDR2 YYEEEE. CDR3 length equals 14 residues.

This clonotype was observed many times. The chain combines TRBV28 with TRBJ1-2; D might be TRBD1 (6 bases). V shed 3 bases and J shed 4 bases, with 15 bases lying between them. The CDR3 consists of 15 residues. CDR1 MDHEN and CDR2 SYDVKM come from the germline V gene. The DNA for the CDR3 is TGTGCCAGCAGTTTTACCCCAGGGGATGTCTATGGCTACACCTTC. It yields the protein CASSFTPGDVYGYTF.

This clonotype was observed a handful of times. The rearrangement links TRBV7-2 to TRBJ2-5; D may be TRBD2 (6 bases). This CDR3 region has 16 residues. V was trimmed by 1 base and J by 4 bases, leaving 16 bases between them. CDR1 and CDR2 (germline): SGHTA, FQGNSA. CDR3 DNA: TGTGCCAGCAGCTTAGGGGACTCGCGTGTAATAGAGACCCAGTACTTC. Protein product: CASSLGDSRVIETQYF.